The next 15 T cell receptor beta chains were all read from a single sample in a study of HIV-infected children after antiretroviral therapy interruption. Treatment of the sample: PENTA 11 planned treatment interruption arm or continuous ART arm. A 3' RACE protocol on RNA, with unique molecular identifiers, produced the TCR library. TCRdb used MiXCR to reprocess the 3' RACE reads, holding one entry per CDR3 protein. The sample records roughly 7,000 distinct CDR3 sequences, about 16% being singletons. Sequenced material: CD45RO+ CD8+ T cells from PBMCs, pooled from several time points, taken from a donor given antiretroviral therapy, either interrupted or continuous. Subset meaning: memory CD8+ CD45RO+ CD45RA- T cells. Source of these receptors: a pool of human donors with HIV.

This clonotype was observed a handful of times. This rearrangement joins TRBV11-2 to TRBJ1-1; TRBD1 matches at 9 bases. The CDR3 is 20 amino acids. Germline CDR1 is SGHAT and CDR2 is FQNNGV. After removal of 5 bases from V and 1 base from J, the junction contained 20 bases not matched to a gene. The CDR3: CASSRPGTGFTWARNTEAFF. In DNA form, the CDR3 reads TGTGCCAGCAGCCGTCCCGGGACAGGGTTTACTTGGGCGCGGAACACTGAAGCTTTCTTT.

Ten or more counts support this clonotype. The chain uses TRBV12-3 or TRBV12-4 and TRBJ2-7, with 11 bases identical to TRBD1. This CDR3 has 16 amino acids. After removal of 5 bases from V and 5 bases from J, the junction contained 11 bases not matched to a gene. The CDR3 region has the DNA TGTGCCAGCAGTCCTCGGACAGGGGGCGTTTCAGACGAGCAGTACTTC. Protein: CASSPRTGGVSDEQYF.

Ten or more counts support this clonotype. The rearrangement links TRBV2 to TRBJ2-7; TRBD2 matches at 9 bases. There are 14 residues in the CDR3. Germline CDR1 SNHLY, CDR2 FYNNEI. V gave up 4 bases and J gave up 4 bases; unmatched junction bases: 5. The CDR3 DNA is TGTGCCAGCAGTGTCCCTAGCGGGAATTACGAGCAGTACTTC. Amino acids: CASSVPSGNYEQYF.

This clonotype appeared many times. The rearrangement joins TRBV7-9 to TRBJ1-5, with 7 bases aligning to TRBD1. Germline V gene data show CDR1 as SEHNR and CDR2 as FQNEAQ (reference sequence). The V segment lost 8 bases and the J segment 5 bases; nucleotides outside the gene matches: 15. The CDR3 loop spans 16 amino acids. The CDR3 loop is CASVSALTGPDQPQHF. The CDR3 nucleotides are TGTGCCAGCGTCTCCGCGTTGACAGGGCCTGATCAGCCCCAGCATTTT.

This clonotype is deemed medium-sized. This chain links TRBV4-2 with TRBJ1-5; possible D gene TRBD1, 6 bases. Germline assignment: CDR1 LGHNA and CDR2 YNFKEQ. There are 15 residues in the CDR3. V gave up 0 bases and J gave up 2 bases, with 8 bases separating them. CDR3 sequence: CASSQERGGNQPQHF. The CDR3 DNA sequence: TGTGCCAGCAGCCAAGAGAGGGGGGGCAATCAGCCCCAGCATTTT.

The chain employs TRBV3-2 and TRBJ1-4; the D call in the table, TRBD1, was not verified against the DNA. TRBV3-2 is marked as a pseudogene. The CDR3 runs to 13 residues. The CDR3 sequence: CASSYRGDEKLFF. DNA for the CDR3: TGTGCCAGCAGCTACAGGGGAGATGAAAAACTGTTTTTT.

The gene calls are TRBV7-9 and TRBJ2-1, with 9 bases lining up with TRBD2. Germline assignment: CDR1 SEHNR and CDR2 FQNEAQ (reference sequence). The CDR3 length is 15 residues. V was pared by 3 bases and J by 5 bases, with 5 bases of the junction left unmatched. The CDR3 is CASSLRLAADNEQFF. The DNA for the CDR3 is TGTGCCAGCAGCTTGCGACTAGCGGCCGACAATGAGCAGTTCTTC.

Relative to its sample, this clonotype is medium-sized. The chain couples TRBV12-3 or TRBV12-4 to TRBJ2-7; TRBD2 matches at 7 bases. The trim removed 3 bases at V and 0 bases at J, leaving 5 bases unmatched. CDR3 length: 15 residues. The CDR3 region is CASSFPGGSSYEQYF. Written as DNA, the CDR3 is TGTGCCAGCAGTTTCCCCGGGGGGAGCTCCTACGAGCAGTACTTC.

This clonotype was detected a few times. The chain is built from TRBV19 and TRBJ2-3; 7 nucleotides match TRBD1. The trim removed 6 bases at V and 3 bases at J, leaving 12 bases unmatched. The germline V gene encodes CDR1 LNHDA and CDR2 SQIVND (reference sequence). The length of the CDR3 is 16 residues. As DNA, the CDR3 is TGTGCCAGTAGCGCAGGGGGTACAGGCTATACAGATACGCAGTATTTT. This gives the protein CASSAGGTGYTDTQYF.

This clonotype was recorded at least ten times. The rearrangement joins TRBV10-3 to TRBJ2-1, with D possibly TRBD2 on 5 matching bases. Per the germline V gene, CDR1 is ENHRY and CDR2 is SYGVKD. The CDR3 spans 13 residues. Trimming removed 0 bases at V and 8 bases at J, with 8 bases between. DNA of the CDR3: TGTGCCATCAGTGAGTCTGGAGGCCATGAGCAGTTCTTC. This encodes CAISESGGHEQFF.

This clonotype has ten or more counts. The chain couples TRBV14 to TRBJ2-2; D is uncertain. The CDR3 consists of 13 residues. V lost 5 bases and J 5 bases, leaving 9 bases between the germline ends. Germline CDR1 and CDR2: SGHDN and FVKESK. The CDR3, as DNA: TGTGCCAGCAGCAATATACATACCGGGGAGCTGTTTTTT. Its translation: CASSNIHTGELFF.

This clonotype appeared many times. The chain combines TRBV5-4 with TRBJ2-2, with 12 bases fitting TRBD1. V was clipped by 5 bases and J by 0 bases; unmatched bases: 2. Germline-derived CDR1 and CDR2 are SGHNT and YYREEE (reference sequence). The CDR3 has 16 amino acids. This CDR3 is CASRRDRGPNTGELFF. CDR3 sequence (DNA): TGTGCCAGCAGGCGGGACAGGGGGCCGAACACCGGGGAGCTGTTTTTT.

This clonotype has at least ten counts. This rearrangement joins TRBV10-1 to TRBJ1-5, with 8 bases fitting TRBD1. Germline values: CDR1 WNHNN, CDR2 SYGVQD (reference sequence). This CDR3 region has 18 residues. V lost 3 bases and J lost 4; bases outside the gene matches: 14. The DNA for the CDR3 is TGCGCCAGCAGTGATACGGGCAGGGGGCGGCCGGGGAATCAGCCCCAGCATTTT. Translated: CASSDTGRGRPGNQPQHF.

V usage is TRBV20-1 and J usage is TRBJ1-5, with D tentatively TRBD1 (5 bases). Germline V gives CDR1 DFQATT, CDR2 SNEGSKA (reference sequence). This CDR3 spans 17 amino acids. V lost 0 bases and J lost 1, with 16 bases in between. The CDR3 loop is CSARDWDLGGSNQPQHF. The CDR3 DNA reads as TGCAGTGCTAGAGATTGGGACCTGGGAGGAAGCAATCAGCCCCAGCATTTT.

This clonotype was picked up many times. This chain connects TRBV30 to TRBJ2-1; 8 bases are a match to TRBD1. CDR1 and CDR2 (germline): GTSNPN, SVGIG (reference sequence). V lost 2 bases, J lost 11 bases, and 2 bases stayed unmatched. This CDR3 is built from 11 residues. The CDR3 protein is CAWSRQGQQFF. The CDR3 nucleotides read TGTGCCTGGAGTAGACAGGGGCAGCAGTTCTTC. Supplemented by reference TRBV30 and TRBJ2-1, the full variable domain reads SQTIHQWPATLVQPVGSPLSLECTVEGTSNPNLYWYRQAAGRGLQLLFYSVGIGQISSEVPQNLSASRPQDRQFILSSKKLLLSDSGFYLCAWSRQGQQFFGPGTRLTVL.